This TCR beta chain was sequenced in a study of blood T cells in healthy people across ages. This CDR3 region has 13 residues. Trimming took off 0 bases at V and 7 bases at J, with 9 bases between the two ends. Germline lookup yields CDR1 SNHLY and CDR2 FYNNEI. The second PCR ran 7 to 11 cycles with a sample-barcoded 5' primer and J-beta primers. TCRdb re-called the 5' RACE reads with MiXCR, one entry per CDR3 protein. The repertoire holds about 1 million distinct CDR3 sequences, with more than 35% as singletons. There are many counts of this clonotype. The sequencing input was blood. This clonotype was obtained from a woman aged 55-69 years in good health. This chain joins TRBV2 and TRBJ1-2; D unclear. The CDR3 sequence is CASSEAMESGYTF. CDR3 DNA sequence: TGTGCCAGCAGTGAAGCCATGGAAAGTGGCTACACCTTC.